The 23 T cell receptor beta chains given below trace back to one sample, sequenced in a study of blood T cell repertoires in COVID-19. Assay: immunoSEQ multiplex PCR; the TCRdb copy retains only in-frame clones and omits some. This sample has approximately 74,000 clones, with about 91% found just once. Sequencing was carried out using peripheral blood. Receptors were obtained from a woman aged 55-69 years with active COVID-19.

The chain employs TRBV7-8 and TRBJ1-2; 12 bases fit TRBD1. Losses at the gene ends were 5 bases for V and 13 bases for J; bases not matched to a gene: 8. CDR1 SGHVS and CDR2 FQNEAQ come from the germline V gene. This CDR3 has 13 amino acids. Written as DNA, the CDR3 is TGTGCCAGCAGCCCGGGACAGGGGGCTTCTCGCACCTTC. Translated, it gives CASSPGQGASRTF.

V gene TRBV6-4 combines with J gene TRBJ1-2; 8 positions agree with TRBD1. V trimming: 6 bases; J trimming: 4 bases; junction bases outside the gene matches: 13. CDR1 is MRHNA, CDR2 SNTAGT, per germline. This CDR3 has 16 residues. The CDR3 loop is CASRGGQGARGYGYTF. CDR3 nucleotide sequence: TGTGCCAGCAGAGGGGGGCAGGGGGCGCGCGGCTATGGCTACACCTTC.

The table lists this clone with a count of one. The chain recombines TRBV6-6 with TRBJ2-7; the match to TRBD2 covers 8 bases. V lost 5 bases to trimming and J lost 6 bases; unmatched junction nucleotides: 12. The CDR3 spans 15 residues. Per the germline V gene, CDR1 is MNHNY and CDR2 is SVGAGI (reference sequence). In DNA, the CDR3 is TGTGCCAGCAGTGACCCGGGGGGGCGGGTCCGCGAGCAGTACTTC. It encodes CASSDPGGRVREQYF.

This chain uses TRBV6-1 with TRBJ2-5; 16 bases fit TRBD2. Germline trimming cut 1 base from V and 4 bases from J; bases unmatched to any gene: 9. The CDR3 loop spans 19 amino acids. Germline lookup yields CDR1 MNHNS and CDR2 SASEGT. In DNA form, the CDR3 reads TGTGCCAGCAGTGAAGTACCGGGACTAGCGGGAGGGCCAGGAGAGACCCAGTACTTC. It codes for CASSEVPGLAGGPGETQYF.

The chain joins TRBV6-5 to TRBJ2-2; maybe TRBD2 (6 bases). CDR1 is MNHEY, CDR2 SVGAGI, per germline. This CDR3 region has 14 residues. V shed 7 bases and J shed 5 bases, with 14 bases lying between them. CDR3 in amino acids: CASTLDRGTGELFF. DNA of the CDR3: TGTGCCAGCACTTTAGATCGGGGGACCGGGGAGCTGTTTTTT.

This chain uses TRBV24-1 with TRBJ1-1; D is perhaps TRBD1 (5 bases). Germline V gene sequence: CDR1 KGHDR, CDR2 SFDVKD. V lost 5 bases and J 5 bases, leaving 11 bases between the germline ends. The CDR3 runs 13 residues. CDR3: CATSAQGRTEAFF. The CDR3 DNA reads TGTGCCACCAGTGCCCAGGGCCGTACTGAAGCTTTCTTT.

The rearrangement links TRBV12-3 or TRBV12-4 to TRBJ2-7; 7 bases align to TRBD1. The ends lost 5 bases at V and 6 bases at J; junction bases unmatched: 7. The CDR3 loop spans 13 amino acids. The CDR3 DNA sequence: TGTGCCAGCAGTCCAGGGGGTTTCGGCGAGCAGTACTTC. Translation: CASSPGGFGEQYF.

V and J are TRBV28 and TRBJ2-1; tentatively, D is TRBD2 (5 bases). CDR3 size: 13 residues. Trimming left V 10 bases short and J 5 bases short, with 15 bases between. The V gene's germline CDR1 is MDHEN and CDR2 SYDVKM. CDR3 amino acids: CANRREGNNEQFF. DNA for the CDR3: TGTGCCAACCGACGGGAAGGTAACAATGAGCAGTTCTTC.

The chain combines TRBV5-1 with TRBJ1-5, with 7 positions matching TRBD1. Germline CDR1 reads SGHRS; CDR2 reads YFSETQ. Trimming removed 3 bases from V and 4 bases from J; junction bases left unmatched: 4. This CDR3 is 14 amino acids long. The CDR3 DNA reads TGCGCCAGCAGCTCAGGACAGGTTAATCAGCCCCAGCATTTT. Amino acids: CASSSGQVNQPQHF. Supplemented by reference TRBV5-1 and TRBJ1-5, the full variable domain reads KAGVTQTPRYLIKTRGQQVTLSCSPISGHRSVSWYQQTPGQGLQFLFEYFSETQRNKGNFPGRFSGRQFSNSRSEMNVSTLELGDSALYLCASSSGQVNQPQHFGDGTRLSIL.

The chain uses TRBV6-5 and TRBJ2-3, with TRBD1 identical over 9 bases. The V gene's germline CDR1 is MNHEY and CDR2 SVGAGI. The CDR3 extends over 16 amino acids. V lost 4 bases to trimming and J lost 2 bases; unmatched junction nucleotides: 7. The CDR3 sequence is CASSSQTGGNTDTQYF. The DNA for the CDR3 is TGTGCCAGCAGTTCCCAGACAGGGGGGAACACAGATACGCAGTATTTT.

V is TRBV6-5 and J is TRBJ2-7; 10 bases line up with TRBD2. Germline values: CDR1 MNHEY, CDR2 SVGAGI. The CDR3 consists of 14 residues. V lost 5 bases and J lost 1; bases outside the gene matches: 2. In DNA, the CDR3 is TGTGCCAGCAGTAAGACTAGCGGGTCCTACGAGCAGTACTTC. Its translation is CASSKTSGSYEQYF.

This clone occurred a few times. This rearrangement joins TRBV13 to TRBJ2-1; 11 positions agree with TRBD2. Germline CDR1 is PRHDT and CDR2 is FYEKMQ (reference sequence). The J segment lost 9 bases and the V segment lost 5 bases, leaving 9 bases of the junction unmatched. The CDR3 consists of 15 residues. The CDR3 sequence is CASSLHSGRAGEQFF. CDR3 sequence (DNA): TGTGCCAGCAGCCTCCATAGCGGGAGGGCCGGTGAGCAGTTCTTC.

CDR3 DNA sequence: TGCGCCAGCAGCCAAGGGGGACTAGCGGGGGGACAAGAGACCCAGTACTTC. Protein sequence: CASSQGGLAGGQETQYF. The chain recombines TRBV4-1 with TRBJ2-5, with 15 bases fitting TRBD2. The V and J ends lost 1 base and 2 bases, in that order; junction bases with no gene match: 2. Germline CDR1 MGHRA, CDR2 YSYEKL. The CDR3 is made up of 17 amino acids.

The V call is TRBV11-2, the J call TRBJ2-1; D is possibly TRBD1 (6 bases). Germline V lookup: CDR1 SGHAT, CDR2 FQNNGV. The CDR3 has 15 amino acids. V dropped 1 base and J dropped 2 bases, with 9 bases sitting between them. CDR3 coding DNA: TGTGCCAGCAGCTTAGCCGGGACAACCTACAATGAGCAGTTCTTC. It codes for CASSLAGTTYNEQFF.

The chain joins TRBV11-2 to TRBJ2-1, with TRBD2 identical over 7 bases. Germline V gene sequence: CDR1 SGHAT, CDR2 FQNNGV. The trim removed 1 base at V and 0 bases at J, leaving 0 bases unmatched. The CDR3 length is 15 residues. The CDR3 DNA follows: TGTGCCAGCAGCTTAGGCGGGAGCTCCTACAATGAGCAGTTCTTC. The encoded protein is CASSLGGSSYNEQFF.

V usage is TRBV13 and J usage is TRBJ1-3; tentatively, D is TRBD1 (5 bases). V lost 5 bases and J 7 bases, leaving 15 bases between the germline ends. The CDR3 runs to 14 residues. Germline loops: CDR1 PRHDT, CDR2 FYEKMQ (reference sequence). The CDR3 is CASSPQDGWNTIYF. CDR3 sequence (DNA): TGTGCCAGCAGCCCACAGGATGGGTGGAACACCATATATTTT.

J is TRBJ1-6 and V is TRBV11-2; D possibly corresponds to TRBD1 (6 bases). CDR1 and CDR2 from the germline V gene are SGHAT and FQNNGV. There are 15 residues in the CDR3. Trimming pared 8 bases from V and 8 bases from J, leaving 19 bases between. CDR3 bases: TGTGCCAGCCGCAGGGGTTCGGGGGGTGATTCACCCCTCCACTTT. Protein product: CASRRGSGGDSPLHF.

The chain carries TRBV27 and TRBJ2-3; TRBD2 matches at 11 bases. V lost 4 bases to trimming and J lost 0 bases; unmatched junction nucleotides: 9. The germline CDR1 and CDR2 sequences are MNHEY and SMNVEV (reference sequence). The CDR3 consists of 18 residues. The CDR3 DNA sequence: TGTGCCAGCAGTTCAACCGGGACTAGCGGAACTAGCACAGATACGCAGTATTTT. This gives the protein CASSSTGTSGTSTDTQYF.

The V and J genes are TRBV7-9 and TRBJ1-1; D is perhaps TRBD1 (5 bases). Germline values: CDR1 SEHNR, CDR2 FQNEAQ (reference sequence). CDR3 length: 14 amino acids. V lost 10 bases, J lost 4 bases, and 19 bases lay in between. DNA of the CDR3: TGTGCCACGGTGGGGGAGGGCTTGAGCACTGAAGCTTTCTTT. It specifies CATVGEGLSTEAFF.

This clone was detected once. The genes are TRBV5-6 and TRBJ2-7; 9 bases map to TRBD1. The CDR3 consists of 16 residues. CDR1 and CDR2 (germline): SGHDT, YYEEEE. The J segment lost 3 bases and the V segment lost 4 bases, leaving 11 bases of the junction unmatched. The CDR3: CASSPRLGTGFYEQYF. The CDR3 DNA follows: TGTGCCAGCAGCCCCAGACTAGGGACAGGGTTCTACGAGCAGTACTTC.

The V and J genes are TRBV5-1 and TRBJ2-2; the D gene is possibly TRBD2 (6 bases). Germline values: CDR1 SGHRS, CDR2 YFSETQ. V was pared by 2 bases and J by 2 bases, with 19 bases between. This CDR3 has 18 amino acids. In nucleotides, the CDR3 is TGCGCCAGCAGCTTTCTAACCGGGACTTCGTTAAACACCGGGGAGCTGTTTTTT. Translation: CASSFLTGTSLNTGELFF.

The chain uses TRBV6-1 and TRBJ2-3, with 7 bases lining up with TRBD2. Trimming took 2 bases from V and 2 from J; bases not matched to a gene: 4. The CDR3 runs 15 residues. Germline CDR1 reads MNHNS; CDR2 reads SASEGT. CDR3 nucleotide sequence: TGTGCCAGCAGTGAATGGGGGAGGGACACAGATACGCAGTATTTT. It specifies CASSEWGRDTDTQYF.

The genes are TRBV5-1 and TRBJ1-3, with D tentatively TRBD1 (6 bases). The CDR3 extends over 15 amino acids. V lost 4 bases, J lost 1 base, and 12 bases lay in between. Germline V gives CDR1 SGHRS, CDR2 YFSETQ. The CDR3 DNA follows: TGCGCCAGCAGCAAGCAACAGGGATCTGGAAACACCATATATTTT. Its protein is CASSKQQGSGNTIYF.